This T cell receptor (beta chain) was documented in a study of HIV-infected patients and healthy controls. Study-level results: Compared with untreated HIV+ repertoires, healthy controls showed roughly threefold more distinct CDR3s and higher Shannon diversity.

This clonotype is medium-sized (0.01 to 0.1%) by share. Its antigen is currently unknown. Trimming cost V 3 bases and J 5 bases; bases outside gene matches: 1. Germline CDR1 is SGHRS and CDR2 is YFSETQ. This CDR3 comprises 15 residues. No cell fractionation was done, so the repertoire covers all unsorted peripheral blood T cells. Around 500 ng RNA was reverse transcribed with alpha and beta constant-region primers. Using multiplexing indices, alpha and beta chain libraries were generated apart by chain-specific third strand synthesis. TCRdb called the 5' RACE reads again in MiXCR, with one record for every CDR3 protein. The profile shows some 10,000 distinct CDR3 sequences, over 7% of them singletons.

The sequenced sample was blood. The chain combines TRBV5-1 with TRBJ2-2; TRBD2 matches at 13 bases. This receptor was taken from an adult in good health. The CDR3 reads CASSWTSGGTGELFF. CDR3 DNA: TGCGCCAGCAGCTGGACTAGCGGGGGAACCGGGGAGCTGTTTTTT.